A single sample gave rise to the 22 T cell receptor beta chains below, sequenced in a study of control samples from healthy donors and cancer patients. The protocol was immunoSEQ multiplex PCR, while the TCRdb copy is restricted to in-frame clones and leaves out a portion. The data hold 150,000 or so clones, with approximately 94% observed a single time. The specimen was blood. These receptors came from a young man in good health.

This chain joins TRBV15 and TRBJ1-4; D remains unclear. The CDR3 covers 14 residues. CDR1 is LNHNV and CDR2 is YYDKDF in the germline V gene (reference sequence). The V gene lost 3 bases and the J gene lost 6 bases, with 11 bases spanning the gap. The CDR3 here is CATSRDRLDEKLFF. The CDR3 region has the DNA TGTGCCACCAGCAGGGATAGGCTGGATGAAAAACTGTTTTTT.

The genes are TRBV19 and TRBJ1-2; 8 bases align to TRBD1. Germline V gene data show CDR1 as LNHDA and CDR2 as SQIVND (reference sequence). The V and J ends lost 5 bases and 4 bases, in that order; junction bases with no gene match: 9. This CDR3 is built from 15 residues. CDR3 sequence reads: CASSSGTGGFYGYTF. The CDR3, as DNA: TGTGCCAGTAGTTCAGGGACAGGAGGCTTCTATGGCTACACCTTC.

This clone has only a few counts. The chain couples TRBV7-2 to TRBJ1-3; tentatively, D is TRBD1 (6 bases). Trimming removed 1 base at V and 2 bases at J, with 18 bases between. Germline loops: CDR1 SGHTA, CDR2 FQGNSA. CDR3 length equals 18 residues. CDR3 coding DNA: TGTGCCAGCAGCTTAGGGTCCTGGCAGGGGCGAACTGGAAACACCATATATTTT. This translates into CASSLGSWQGRTGNTIYF. The full variable domain, rest sourced from reference TRBV7-2 and TRBJ1-3, is GAGVSQSPSNKVTEKGKDVELRCDPISGHTALYWYRQSLGQGLEFLIYFQGNSAPDKSGLPSDRFSAERTGGSVSTLTIQRTQQEDSAVYLCASSLGSWQGRTGNTIYFGEGSWLTVV.

This sequence joins TRBV2 and TRBJ2-1, with D uncertain. Per germline, CDR1 SNHLY and CDR2 FYNNEI. This CDR3 comprises 13 residues. V dropped 6 bases and J dropped 4 bases, with 10 bases sitting between them. As DNA, the CDR3 is TGTGCCAGCAGAGCCTTCGGGTACAATGAGCAGTTCTTC. This encodes CASRAFGYNEQFF.

The V call is TRBV5-4, the J call TRBJ2-5; 11 bases are shared with TRBD1. Germline V gives CDR1 SGHNT, CDR2 YYREEE (reference sequence). Germline trimming cut 5 bases from V and 4 bases from J; bases unmatched to any gene: 7. The CDR3 is made up of 15 amino acids. CDR3 in amino acids: CASRPGTGGGETQYF. DNA for the CDR3: TGTGCCAGCAGACCCGGGACAGGGGGGGGAGAGACCCAGTACTTC. The full variable domain, in which reference TRBV5-4 and TRBJ2-5 provide the parts outside the CDR3, is ETGVTQSPTHLIKTRGQQVTLRCSSQSGHNTVSWYQQALGQGPQFIFQYYREEENGRGNFPPRFSGLQFPNYSSELNVNALELDDSALYLCASRPGTGGGETQYFGPGTRLLVL.

As to this clone: In the same sample, other DNA sequences code for this CDR3. The rearrangement links TRBV30 to TRBJ2-7, with a tentative D call TRBD2 (5 bases). This CDR3 has 11 amino acids. Per the germline V gene, CDR1 is GTSNPN and CDR2 is SVGIG (reference sequence). V was pared by 5 bases and J by 1 base, with 6 bases between. The CDR3 DNA is TGTGCCTGGGGAGGATCCTACGAGCAGTACTTC. Protein product: CAWGGSYEQYF.

The genes are TRBV24-1 and TRBJ1-5; D call uncertain. This CDR3 contains 12 residues. V was trimmed by 5 bases and J by 9 bases, leaving 10 bases between them. The germline V gene encodes CDR1 KGHDR and CDR2 SFDVKD. The CDR3 loop reads CATSAADRPQHF. CDR3 DNA sequence: TGTGCCACCAGTGCCGCTGACCGGCCCCAGCATTTT.

In the case of this clone: The junction does not match germline at one end; this may be a read error. V and J are TRBV7-7 and TRBJ2-3, with TRBD1 matching over 10 bases. In germline, CDR1 is SSHAT, CDR2 FNYEAQ (reference sequence). This CDR3 is built from 15 residues. The DNA for the CDR3 is TGTGCTAGCAGCTTAGGGACAGGGGTTACAGATACGCAGTATTTT. Translated: CASSLGTGVTDTQYF.

The chain links TRBV7-2 to TRBJ1-4, with D uncertain. The germline V gene encodes CDR1 SGHTA and CDR2 FQGNSA. The length of the CDR3 is 15 residues. Trimming removed 1 base from V and 0 bases from J, with 6 bases in between. In DNA, the CDR3 is TGTGCCAGCAGCTTAGTTGGGACAACTAATGAAAAACTGTTTTTT. Translating it yields CASSLVGTTNEKLFF.

This chain uses TRBV18 with TRBJ1-2, with D uncertain. Trimming shortened V by 3 bases and J by 0 bases, and 5 bases separated the two germline ends. Germline CDR1 reads KGHSH; CDR2 reads LQKENI. This CDR3 has 13 residues. The CDR3 sequence: CASSPGANYGYTF. The CDR3 DNA sequence: TGTGCCAGCTCACCTGGGGCTAACTATGGCTACACCTTC.

This clone came up once. This chain links TRBV29-1 with TRBJ1-2; D is perhaps TRBD1 (5 bases). Germline values: CDR1 SQVTM, CDR2 ANQGSEA. The CDR3 length is 11 residues. V was trimmed by 3 bases and J by 7 bases, leaving 9 bases between them. DNA of the CDR3: TGCAGCGTTGACAGGGATACTGGCTACACCTTC. It translates to CSVDRDTGYTF.

This rearrangement joins TRBV5-6 to TRBJ2-7, with TRBD1 matching 7 bases. V lost 2 bases, J lost 2 bases, and 4 bases stayed unmatched. The germline V gene encodes CDR1 SGHDT and CDR2 YYEEEE. The CDR3 runs 14 residues. This CDR3 reads CASSLGTATYEQYF. The CDR3 DNA reads TGTGCCAGCAGCTTAGGGACAGCTACCTACGAGCAGTACTTC.

This rearrangement joins TRBV2 to TRBJ1-5; D unresolved. V lost 1 base and J 5 bases, leaving 12 bases between the germline ends. The CDR3 has 15 residues. Germline-derived CDR1 and CDR2 are SNHLY and FYNNEI. In nucleotides, the CDR3 is TGTGCCAGCAGTGAAGGTACGACATCCGATCAGCCCCAGCATTTT. Translating it yields CASSEGTTSDQPQHF.

The J gene is TRBJ2-2, the V gene TRBV4-2, with 9 bases aligning to TRBD1. This CDR3 comprises 16 residues. Trimming at V came to 3 bases and at J to 1 base, leaving 3 bases not matched to a gene. Germline values: CDR1 LGHNA, CDR2 YNFKEQ. As DNA, the CDR3 is TGTGCCAGCAGCCAGGCGGGACAGGGGAACACCGGGGAGCTGTTTTTT. It translates to CASSQAGQGNTGELFF.

The chain couples TRBV27 to TRBJ1-5; D may be TRBD1 (5 bases). Germline lookup yields CDR1 MNHEY and CDR2 SMNVEV (reference sequence). Trimming took 4 bases from V and 9 from J, leaving 13 bases between them. There are 13 residues in the CDR3. Written as DNA, the CDR3 is TGTGCCAGCAGTTGGGGCCGGCGGGGGCCCCAGCATTTT. Translation: CASSWGRRGPQHF.

The chain employs TRBV29-1 and TRBJ1-2, with a possible D match to TRBD1 (5 bases). This CDR3 has 14 residues. Trimming stripped 2 bases from V and 4 bases from J, with 14 bases between. Per germline, CDR1 SQVTM and CDR2 ANQGSEA. CDR3 residues: CSVEILGEAYGYTF. CDR3 coding DNA: TGCAGCGTTGAAATCTTAGGGGAGGCCTATGGCTACACCTTC.

The genes are TRBV5-5 and TRBJ1-1, with D unresolved. There are 15 residues in the CDR3. Trimming pared 1 base from V and 7 bases from J, leaving 17 bases between. From germline, CDR1 is SGHKS and CDR2 YYEKEE (reference sequence). This chain's CDR3 is CASSLRNVEGIEAFF. Here the CDR3 DNA reads TGTGCCAGCAGCTTGAGAAATGTCGAGGGTATTGAAGCTTTCTTT.

This clone appeared a single time. At one end the junction does not follow the germline gene, possibly because of a read error. The chain joins TRBV28 to TRBJ2-3, with 10 nucleotides matching TRBD1. The CDR3 sequence is 15 residues long. Germline loops: CDR1 MDHEN, CDR2 SYDVKM. The CDR3 loop reads CASRFDRGPGDTQYF. The CDR3 DNA reads TGTGCCAGCCGTTTTGACAGGGGGCCGGGAGATACGCAGTATTTT. Full variable domain (rest looked up from reference TRBV28 and TRBJ2-3): DVKVTQSSRYLVKRTGEKVFLECVQDMDHENMFWYRQDPGLGLRLIYFSYDVKMKEKGDIPEGYSVSREKKERFSLILESASTNQTSMYLCASRFDRGPGDTQYFGPGTRLTVL.

V is TRBV30 and J is TRBJ1-1, with D uncertain. The germline V gene has CDR1 GTSNPN and CDR2 SVGIG (reference sequence). The V end lost 5 bases, the J end lost 4 bases, and 11 bases lay between the germline ends. The CDR3 consists of 12 residues. In nucleotides, the CDR3 is TGTGCCTGGGGGAGGGAATTCACTGAAGCTTTCTTT. This sequence encodes CAWGREFTEAFF.

This chain uses TRBV27 with TRBJ1-5; D is ambiguous. Germline CDR1 reads MNHEY; CDR2 reads SMNVEV (reference sequence). This CDR3 contains 13 residues. Trimming pared 6 bases from V and 2 bases from J, leaving 8 bases between. The CDR3 loop reads CASRDLGNQPQHF. The CDR3 DNA reads TGTGCCAGCAGGGATCTCGGCAATCAGCCCCAGCATTTT.

The V and J genes are TRBV18 and TRBJ2-7, with D perhaps assigned TRBD1 or TRBD2 (5 bases each). The V gene lost 2 bases and the J gene lost 1 base, with 18 bases spanning the gap. Per germline, CDR1 KGHSH and CDR2 LQKENI. There are 17 residues in the CDR3. CDR3 sequence reads: CASSPAWDPNGSYEQYF. The CDR3 coding sequence is TGTGCCAGCTCACCAGCGTGGGACCCGAACGGGTCCTACGAGCAGTACTTC.

This sequence joins TRBV5-1 and TRBJ2-6, with TRBD2 matching 11 bases. CDR3 length: 22 residues. After removal of 4 bases from V and 2 bases from J, the junction contained 20 bases not matched to a gene. Germline CDR1 SGHRS, CDR2 YFSETQ. In DNA, the CDR3 is TGCGCCAGCAGCCTCCGAGTAGGAGTACTAGCGGGAGAGGTAACTGGGGCCAACGTCCTGACTTTC. Protein: CASSLRVGVLAGEVTGANVLTF.